A single sample gave rise to the 23 T cell receptor beta chains below, sequenced in a study of OX40 agonist ivuxolimab in advanced cancers. Here immunoSEQ multiplex PCR was the method, and the copy in TCRdb shows in-frame clones only, minus some. The sample yields 69,000 or so clones, 70% to 90% seen once. Sequenced here: CD4+ or CD8+ T cells sorted from blood, sampled in a trial of the OX40 agonist ivuxolimab. Every receptor here comes from an adult with an advanced solid tumor such as melanoma, head and neck, liver or kidney cancer.

V and J are TRBV7-9 and TRBJ1-4; D is undetermined. Trimming left V 6 bases short and J 4 bases short, with 12 bases between. In germline, CDR1 is SEHNR, CDR2 FQNEAQ (reference sequence). The CDR3 runs to 14 residues. The chain's CDR3 is CASSSGPVNEKLFF. The CDR3 DNA reads as TGTGCCAGCAGTTCTGGACCGGTTAATGAAAAACTGTTTTTT.

The chain couples TRBV7-3 to TRBJ2-3, with 7 bases that match TRBD1. This CDR3 is 11 amino acids long. V gave up 2 bases and J gave up 12 bases; unmatched junction bases: 2. Germline CDR1 reads SGHTA; CDR2 reads FQGTGA. The CDR3 sequence is CASSLGQAQYF. Here the CDR3 DNA reads TGTGCCAGCAGCTTAGGACAGGCCCAGTATTTT. The variable domain in full, completed from reference TRBV7-3 and TRBJ2-3, reads GAGVSQTPSNKVTEKGKYVELRCDPISGHTALYWYRQSLGQGPEFLIYFQGTGAADDSGLPNDRFFAVRPEGSVSTLKIQRTERGDSAVYLCASSLGQAQYFGPGTRLTVL.

The chain carries TRBV5-1 and TRBJ2-5; TRBD1 agrees at 9 bases. The last part of the DNA fits TRBJ2-7 better; the J call may be wrong. CDR1 SGHRS and CDR2 YFSETQ come from the germline V gene. The CDR3 covers 16 residues. CDR3 in DNA: TGCGCCAGCAGCTCCTCAAGGGGACAGGGAACCTACGAGCAGTACTTC. Protein sequence: CASSSSRGQGTYEQYF.

The table lists this clone with a few counts. The chain employs TRBV6-6 and TRBJ1-4, with 7 bases identical to TRBD1. The CDR3 extends over 15 amino acids. With 6 bases clipped from V and 5 bases from J, the junction kept 9 bases outside the gene matches. From germline, CDR1 is MNHNY and CDR2 SVGAGI (reference sequence). The CDR3 is CASSPSGTDNEKLFF. In nucleotides, the CDR3 is TGTGCCAGCAGCCCTTCTGGGACAGACAATGAAAAACTGTTTTTT.

This chain joins TRBV9 and TRBJ2-7, with D possibly being TRBD2 (7 bases). CDR3 length equals 14 residues. With 0 bases removed from V and 5 bases from J, the gap between germline ends came to 12 bases. Germline V gene lookup returns CDR1 SGDLS and CDR2 YYNGEE. CDR3 DNA sequence: TGTGCCAGCAGCGTAGGGGAGGGGGGGCACGAGCAGTACTTC. It codes for CASSVGEGGHEQYF.

The rearrangement links TRBV14 to TRBJ1-2; D is perhaps TRBD1 (5 bases). Deletions cut 0 bases from V and 8 bases from J, with 10 bases between. Per the germline V gene, CDR1 is SGHDN and CDR2 is FVKESK. This CDR3 region has 13 residues. CDR3 protein: CASSQDLWGGYTF. CDR3 nucleotides: TGTGCCAGCAGCCAAGACCTTTGGGGCGGCTACACCTTC.

V gene TRBV2 combines with J gene TRBJ1-1; tentative D call: TRBD1 (6 bases). V lost 6 bases, J lost 0 bases, and 11 bases lay in between. This CDR3 region has 14 residues. CDR1 and CDR2 (germline): SNHLY, FYNNEI. CDR3 sequence (DNA): TGTGCCAGCAGCCCAGGGGAAATGAACACTGAAGCTTTCTTT. It specifies CASSPGEMNTEAFF. Together with reference TRBV2 and TRBJ1-1, the CDR3 gives the full variable domain: EPEVTQTPSHQVTQMGQEVILRCVPISNHLYFYWYRQILGQKVEFLVSFYNNEISEKSEIFDDQFSVERPDGSNFTLKIRSTKLEDSAMYFCASSPGEMNTEAFFGQGTRLTVV.

This chain connects TRBV19 to TRBJ1-5, with D unclear. Germline V lookup: CDR1 LNHDA, CDR2 SQIVND (reference sequence). V shed 2 bases and J shed 0 bases, with 8 bases lying between them. The CDR3 runs to 15 residues. This chain's CDR3 is CASSIRQDSNQPQHF. CDR3 nucleotides: TGTGCCAGTAGTATACGGCAGGATAGCAATCAGCCCCAGCATTTT.

This clone was recorded a few times. The chain recombines TRBV28 with TRBJ1-2; 7 nucleotides align to TRBD1. Germline V CDR1 and CDR2: MDHEN, SYDVKM. V shed 9 bases and J 4 bases; nucleotides not matched to a gene: 8. The CDR3 is made up of 13 amino acids. The CDR3 DNA is TGTGCCAGTACCGGGACAGACTTCTATGGCTACACCTTC. Amino acids: CASTGTDFYGYTF.

CDR3 coding DNA: TGTGCCAGCAGTCAAGGGAGTCAGCCCCAGCATTTT. Its protein is CASSQGSQPQHF. The gene calls are TRBV25-1 and TRBJ1-5; D gene uncertain. The CDR3 loop spans 12 amino acids. The germline CDR1 and CDR2 sequences are MGHDK and SYGVNS. V shed 5 bases and J shed 6 bases, with 8 bases lying between them.

Only one count was recorded for this clone. The CDR3 sequence is CASSPGIPGSYGYTF. The CDR3 DNA reads TGTGCCAGTAGTCCCGGGATCCCCGGCTCCTATGGCTACACCTTC. This chain links TRBV19 with TRBJ1-2; no firm D call. This CDR3 has 15 amino acids. CDR1 is LNHDA and CDR2 is SQIVND in the germline V gene (reference sequence). Trimming cost V 5 bases and J 4 bases, with 17 bases left between them.

This clone was detected only once. This specimen includes other DNA sequences encoding the same CDR3. The genes are TRBV7-3 and TRBJ1-1; 7 positions match TRBD1. Trimming cost V 5 bases and J 1 base; bases outside gene matches: 4. Germline-derived CDR1 and CDR2 are SGHTA and FQGTGA. The CDR3 contains 14 residues. CDR3 coding DNA: TGTGCCAGCAGCCCCGGGACAGCGAACACTGAAGCTTTCTTT. Translating gives CASSPGTANTEAFF.

The J gene is TRBJ2-4, the V gene TRBV7-9, with D maybe TRBD2 (7 bases). The CDR3 has 12 residues. The germline V gene has CDR1 SEHNR and CDR2 FQNEAQ (reference sequence). With 4 bases removed from V and 11 bases from J, the gap between germline ends came to 12 bases. The CDR3 DNA reads TGTGCCAGCAGCTCTCGAGGGGGGGTTCAGTACTTC. It is translated as CASSSRGGVQYF.

This rearrangement joins TRBV5-1 to TRBJ1-1; D is uncertain. The CDR3 covers 15 residues. V was trimmed by 0 bases and J by 3 bases, leaving 12 bases between them. Germline values: CDR1 SGHRS, CDR2 YFSETQ. CDR3 in DNA: TGCGCCAGCAGCTTGGCCACGACATGGGACACTGAAGCTTTCTTT. Translated, it gives CASSLATTWDTEAFF.

This clone was seen only a few times. The rearrangement links TRBV9 to TRBJ2-2; TRBD1 matches 11 bases. Germline CDR1 is SGDLS and CDR2 is YYNGEE. J gave up 1 base and V 5 bases, and 13 bases lay outside the gene matches. There are 19 residues in the CDR3. The CDR3 DNA reads TGTGCCAGCAGTGCCGGGACAGGGGGAAAAAGCGGGAACACCGGGGAGCTGTTTTTT. Its protein is CASSAGTGGKSGNTGELFF.

The rearrangement links TRBV29-1 to TRBJ2-2; D unresolved. V lost 6 bases to trimming and J lost 2 bases, with 10 bases between them. Germline CDR1 SQVTM, CDR2 ANQGSEA. The CDR3 runs 13 residues. CDR3 in amino acids: CSVPLRNTGELFF. DNA for the CDR3: TGCAGCGTCCCCCTGCGCAACACCGGGGAGCTGTTTTTT.

The V gene is TRBV20-1, the J gene TRBJ2-3; D is uncertain. The CDR3 is 11 residues long. Per the germline V gene, CDR1 is DFQATT and CDR2 is SNEGSKA (reference sequence). With 5 bases removed from V and 6 bases from J, the gap between germline ends came to 9 bases. The CDR3 DNA reads as TGCAGTGCTCCCGAACTGGATACGCAGTATTTT. The encoded protein is CSAPELDTQYF.

The rearrangement joins TRBV5-5 to TRBJ2-7; 7 bases align to TRBD1. Germline-derived CDR1 and CDR2 are SGHKS and YYEKEE (reference sequence). This CDR3 has 15 residues. V dropped 0 bases and J dropped 0; count of bases not matched to a gene: 3. The CDR3 DNA reads TGTGCCAGCAGCTTGGAGGGACAGAGCTCCTACGAGCAGTACTTC. This encodes CASSLEGQSSYEQYF. Filled out from reference TRBV5-5 and TRBJ2-7, the complete variable domain reads DAGVTQSPTHLIKTRGQQVTLRCSPISGHKSVSWYQQVLGQGPQFIFQYYEKEERGRGNFPDRFSARQFPNYSSELNVNALLLGDSALYLCASSLEGQSSYEQYFGPGTRLTVT.

The rearrangement links TRBV13 to TRBJ2-1; 7 nucleotides agree with TRBD1. With V trimmed by 5 bases and J by 2 bases, 6 bases remained unmatched. This CDR3 spans 15 amino acids. Per germline, CDR1 PRHDT and CDR2 FYEKMQ (reference sequence). The CDR3 nucleotides read TGTGCCAGCAGCCCCGGACAGGAAACCTACAATGAGCAGTTCTTC. This gives the protein CASSPGQETYNEQFF.

The V gene is TRBV6-5, the J gene TRBJ1-5, with D tentatively TRBD1 (6 bases). The CDR3 has 15 amino acids. Per germline, CDR1 MNHEY and CDR2 SVGAGI. V was shortened by 6 bases and J by 7 bases, with 19 bases between the two germline ends. This chain's CDR3 is CASRSGATGMQPQHF. In DNA, the CDR3 is TGTGCCAGCAGATCAGGGGCCACCGGGATGCAGCCCCAGCATTTT.

This rearrangement joins TRBV5-1 to TRBJ1-4; D is uncertain. Trimming shortened V by 2 bases and J by 6 bases, and 11 bases separated the two germline ends. Germline values: CDR1 SGHRS, CDR2 YFSETQ. The CDR3 is 14 amino acids. CDR3 DNA sequence: TGCGCCAGCAGCTTTGAGGGCGATGATGAAAAACTGTTTTTT. Amino acid sequence: CASSFEGDDEKLFF.

V is TRBV19 and J is TRBJ2-1, with no clear D. The germline V gene has CDR1 LNHDA and CDR2 SQIVND (reference sequence). This CDR3 comprises 15 residues. Trimming stripped 2 bases from V and 4 bases from J, with 12 bases between. The CDR3 protein is CASSISTALYNEQFF. As DNA, the CDR3 is TGTGCCAGTAGTATATCTACGGCATTATACAATGAGCAGTTCTTC.

The chain joins TRBV7-8 to TRBJ1-5; D not resolved. Germline lookup yields CDR1 SGHVS and CDR2 FQNEAQ. The CDR3 extends over 20 amino acids. The V gene lost 4 bases and the J gene lost 6 bases, with 31 bases spanning the gap. CDR3 in DNA: TGTGCCAGCAGCTGGGAACAGAAGTCGAGGGCACGTAAGACAACTCAGCCCCAGCATTTT. Amino acids: CASSWEQKSRARKTTQPQHF.